This T cell receptor (beta chain) was captured by sequencing in a study of T-cell memory formation after mild COVID-19. About the research overall: TCR clusters mostly belonged to single donors.

Study conclusions and caveats: Pre-infection memory contained some responding clones, which suggested that cross-reactive memory had joined.

CDR3 size: 13 residues. Germline lookup yields CDR1 SGHDN and CDR2 FVKESK. Trimming removed 4 bases at V and 8 bases at J, with 11 bases between. With regard to this clonotype: Antigen: not known.

TCRdb reanalysed the 5' RACE reads using MiXCR and keeps one entry per CDR3 protein. This sample has hundreds of thousands of distinct CDR3 sequences, with around 15% found just once. The clonotype comes from a man between 18 and 35 years old who had mild COVID-19 (a few samples of this study predate the infection). Cell type and time point are not known. The sequencing sample was made of PBMCs or a T cell subset sorted from them (not recorded which). This chain uses TRBV14 with TRBJ2-2; D not resolved. CDR3 in DNA: TGTGCCAGCAGCCTCCCAAGAACTGGGGAGCTGTTTTTT. Protein sequence: CASSLPRTGELFF.